This TCR beta chain was profiled in a study of cytomegalovirus exposure and HLA in healthy donors. This CDR3 contains 16 residues. Trimming cost V 5 bases and J 0 bases; bases outside gene matches: 6. Germline V lookup: CDR1 SGHDT, CDR2 YYEEEE. Measured with immunoSEQ multiplex PCR; TCRdb has only the in-frame clones, and not every one. This sample has about 150,000 clones; around 88% occur once, and the top ten carry 20% to 25%. J is TRBJ2-1 and V is TRBV5-6; the match to TRBD2 covers 9 bases. This receptor was obtained from a man younger than 35 in good health and CMV-seropositive. The sample consisted of PBMCs. In nucleotides, the CDR3 is TGTGCCAGCAGTCTGACTAGCGGCAGCTCCTACAATGAGCAGTTCTTC. Translation: CASSLTSGSSYNEQFF.